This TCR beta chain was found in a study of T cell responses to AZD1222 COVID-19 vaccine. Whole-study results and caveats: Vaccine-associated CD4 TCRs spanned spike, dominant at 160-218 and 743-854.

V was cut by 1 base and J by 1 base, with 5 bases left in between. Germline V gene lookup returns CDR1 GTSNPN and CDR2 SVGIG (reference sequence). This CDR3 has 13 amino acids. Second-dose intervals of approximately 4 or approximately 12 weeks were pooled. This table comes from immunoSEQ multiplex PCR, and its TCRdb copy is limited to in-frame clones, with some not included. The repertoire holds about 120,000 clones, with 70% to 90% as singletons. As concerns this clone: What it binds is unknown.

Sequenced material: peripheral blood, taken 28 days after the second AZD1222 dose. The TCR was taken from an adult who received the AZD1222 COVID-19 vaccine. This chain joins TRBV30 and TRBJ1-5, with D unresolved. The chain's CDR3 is CAWSGESNQPQHF. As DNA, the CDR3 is TGTGCCTGGAGTGGGGAGAGCAATCAGCCCCAGCATTTT.